This is a list of T cell receptor beta chains from one sample in a study of T cell clones after liver transplantation. Clones were sequenced by immunoSEQ multiplex PCR, and TCRdb holds only the in-frame ones, with some missing. The profile shows more than 95,000 clones, just over 90% of them singletons. The sequences come from CD4+ T cells from blood, collected 12 months after liver transplant. Every receptor here comes from a human patient who received a liver transplant. A subset of T cells may come from the graft donor. Both conserved end residues are trimmed from each CDR3. The order of the fields is V gene, CDR3 protein.

v_gene: TRBV5-5; CDR3aa: ASSLEPAEGLLSDTQY
v_gene: TRBV21-1; CDR3aa: ASSKGRDQYNEQF
v_gene: TRBV6-8; CDR3aa: ASRSASGRGETQY
v_gene: TRBV19; CDR3aa: ASSDRGRAPYEQY
v_gene: TRBV19; CDR3aa: ASSPLSSYNEQF
v_gene: TRBV11-3; CDR3aa: ASSPVGGSGNADTQY
v_gene: TRBV2; CDR3aa: ASSIARTDTQY
v_gene: TRBV6-5; CDR3aa: ASSSGYGYT
v_gene: TRBV7-2; CDR3aa: ASSPLGGRGNQPQH
v_gene: TRBV30; CDR3aa: AWSVPEANYGYT
v_gene: TRBV2; CDR3aa: ASSERLGRTQY
v_gene: TRBV28; CDR3aa: ASSFQQGQYEQY
v_gene: TRBV11-2; CDR3aa: ASSSGLAGYNEQF
v_gene: TRBV7-2; CDR3aa: ASSPYGQGEAF
v_gene: TRBV4-1; CDR3aa: ASSQVLGLASPSSYNEQF
v_gene: TRBV5-1; CDR3aa: ASSLAGGAGTEAF
v_gene: TRBV6-1; CDR3aa: ASSMTFSSGNTIY
v_gene: TRBV11-2; CDR3aa: ASSLTGDPLGADTQY
v_gene: TRBV20-1; CDR3aa: SASLETQY
v_gene: TRBV5-1; CDR3aa: ASSSGWDISREQY
v_gene: TRBV4-1; CDR3aa: ASSQGPSTDTQY
v_gene: TRBV9; CDR3aa: ASSVAANTGELF
v_gene: TRBV18; CDR3aa: ASSQQTGEQETQY
v_gene: TRBV28; CDR3aa: ASTMRSAGDEQY
v_gene: TRBV2; CDR3aa: ASSERMSPNQPQH
v_gene: TRBV6-6; CDR3aa: ASSGQSDPQY
v_gene: TRBV7-2; CDR3aa: ASSRTGVGEQF
v_gene: TRBV19; CDR3aa: ASSIVGTQETQY
v_gene: TRBV9; CDR3aa: ASSVVAGSSPLNEQF
v_gene: TRBV5-1; CDR3aa: ASSLALDDEQF
v_gene: TRBV7-9; CDR3aa: ASSPGTGNNYGYT
v_gene: TRBV5-4; CDR3aa: ASSLELAEETQY
v_gene: TRBV9; CDR3aa: ASSVERAGGLPY
v_gene: TRBV9; CDR3aa: ATPYGYT
v_gene: TRBV6-5; CDR3aa: ASRWTVAVYEQY
v_gene: TRBV6-5; CDR3aa: ASSYSRASYEQY
v_gene: TRBV7-2; CDR3aa: ASSFVPGLASTDTQY
v_gene: TRBV27; CDR3aa: ASSSWGQKQPQH
v_gene: TRBV7-9; CDR3aa: ASSPRVDEKLF
v_gene: TRBV5-1; CDR3aa: ASSLAGEQF
v_gene: TRBV2; CDR3aa: ASNRDATGELF
v_gene: TRBV5-1; CDR3aa: ASSWAGKAF
v_gene: TRBV7-9; CDR3aa: ASSRGIHEGGVNTEAF
v_gene: TRBV9; CDR3aa: ASSTGTSDRGSYEQY
v_gene: TRBV7-2; CDR3aa: ASSLDGRGDTQY
v_gene: TRBV28; CDR3aa: ACAQGGTEAF
v_gene: TRBV4-1; CDR3aa: ASSQPGRRGAGNTIY
v_gene: TRBV28; CDR3aa: ASSTTSGRYYNEQF
v_gene: TRBV6-5; CDR3aa: ASSSLGPSTDTQY
v_gene: TRBV7-9; CDR3aa: ASSLFHPGTEAF
v_gene: TRBV6-6; CDR3aa: ASSRRVPLDHEQY